The sequence of this TCR beta chain was determined in a study of cytomegalovirus exposure and HLA in healthy donors. J lost 2 bases, V lost 6 bases, and 7 bases had no gene match. The germline V gene encodes CDR1 MNHEY and CDR2 SVGAGI. The CDR3 is 15 amino acids. This clone showed up just once. PCR amplification relied on 60 Vbeta primers (plus 13 Jbeta primers). Profiled with immunoSEQ multiplex PCR; TCRdb holds only in-frame clones, not every one. Among around 130,000 clones listed, roughly 79% were seen once. Sequencing was carried out using PBMCs. The chain recombines TRBV6-5 with TRBJ1-5; TRBD1 matches 7 bases. This TCR derives from a woman aged 45-65 years in good health and CMV-seronegative. The CDR3 reads CASSRGQAGNQPQHF. CDR3 coding DNA: TGTGCCAGCAGCCGCGGACAGGCGGGCAATCAGCCCCAGCATTTT.